Sequencing of this TCR beta chain was carried out in a study of shared clonotypes between healthy human individuals. To note about this clone: The antigen is not known.

Sequencing used immunoSEQ multiplex PCR; TCRdb keeps in-frame clones, though not all of them. The repertoire holds 1.5 million to 1.9 million clones, 95% to 99% seen once, with about 0.45% in the top ten. Study-wide points: The diversity represented, both genetic and in exposure history, was limited by few donors.

The CDR3 runs 12 residues. Germline CDR1 is LNHNV and CDR2 is YYDKDF (reference sequence). V was pared by 8 bases and J by 4 bases, with 9 bases between. The material sequenced was naive CD4+ T cells sorted from blood. Stated subset: CD45RA+ positively selected. The receptor comes from a man under 40 in good health. The gene calls are TRBV15 and TRBJ2-1; a weak D match, TRBD2 (6 bases). The CDR3 bases are TGTGCCACCTCGGCGGGATACAATGAGCAGTTCTTC. It specifies CATSAGYNEQFF.